The 21 T cell receptor beta chains presented below share a single source sample, sequenced in a study of cytomegalovirus exposure and HLA in healthy donors. The study ran its PCR with 60 Vbeta and 13 Jbeta primers. The protocol was immunoSEQ multiplex PCR, while the TCRdb copy is restricted to in-frame clones and leaves out a portion. The table records about 110,000 clones, around 86% of them present only once. The sequencing sample was made of PBMCs. Receptor source: a man between 35 and 55 years old in good health and CMV-seronegative.

V gene TRBV18 combines with J gene TRBJ1-2; maybe TRBD1 (6 bases). Trimming left V 3 bases short and J 5 bases short, with 16 bases between. The CDR3 loop spans 15 amino acids. In germline, CDR1 is KGHSH, CDR2 LQKENI. The CDR3 region is CASSPYRDEDYGYTF. CDR3 in DNA: TGTGCCAGCTCACCGTACAGGGATGAGGATTATGGCTACACCTTC.

The genes are TRBV5-1 and TRBJ1-2, with TRBD1 identical over 8 bases. Germline V gives CDR1 SGHRS, CDR2 YFSETQ. V was pared by 5 bases and J by 0 bases, with 3 bases of the junction left unmatched. The CDR3 length is 14 residues. CDR3 bases: TGCGCCAGCAGTTCAGGGGGCTCTAACTATGGCTACACCTTC. Amino acid sequence: CASSSGGSNYGYTF.

The chain couples TRBV27 to TRBJ2-7; 8 nucleotides line up with TRBD1. CDR1 and CDR2 from the germline V gene are MNHEY and SMNVEV (reference sequence). The CDR3 spans 16 residues. Losses at the gene ends were 4 bases for V and 3 bases for J; bases not matched to a gene: 11. The CDR3 spells CASSSRRTGRIYEQYF. CDR3 bases: TGTGCCAGCAGTTCCCGCCGGACAGGGCGGATCTACGAGCAGTACTTC.

The chain employs TRBV7-8 and TRBJ1-4; D gene unclear. V was clipped by 0 bases and J by 10 bases, with 15 bases between them. The CDR3 consists of 15 residues. Germline loops: CDR1 SGHVS, CDR2 FQNEAQ. The CDR3 DNA is TGTGCCAGCAGCTTAGCGGAGGAGAACCGGGGAAAACTGTTTTTT. Its translation is CASSLAEENRGKLFF.

As for this clone: The sample contains more than one DNA sequence encoding this CDR3. This chain connects TRBV29-1 to TRBJ2-3, with TRBD1 matching 8 bases. V lost 6 bases and J lost 1; bases outside the gene matches: 3. Germline CDR1 and CDR2: SQVTM and ANQGSEA. The CDR3 extends over 13 amino acids. CDR3 sequence: CSVLTGGTDTQYF. The CDR3 DNA follows: TGCAGCGTCCTGACAGGGGGCACAGATACGCAGTATTTT.

The chain is built from TRBV11-2 and TRBJ1-2, with 7 nucleotides matching TRBD1. CDR3 length: 12 amino acids. Germline V gene sequence: CDR1 SGHAT, CDR2 FQNNGV. V trimming: 5 bases; J trimming: 8 bases; junction bases outside the gene matches: 5. CDR3 in amino acids: CASSARQGGYTF. CDR3 nucleotide sequence: TGTGCCAGCAGCGCCAGACAGGGAGGCTACACCTTC.

The chain has TRBV6-5 and TRBJ1-2, with D perhaps matching TRBD1 (6 bases). With 7 bases removed from V and 4 bases from J, the gap between germline ends came to 16 bases. Germline-derived CDR1 and CDR2 are MNHEY and SVGAGI. The CDR3 is 14 residues long. CDR3 in amino acids: CASTRNTGIYGYTF. CDR3 bases: TGTGCCAGCACCCGGAATACAGGGATCTATGGCTACACCTTC.

The chain joins TRBV6-1 to TRBJ1-6, with 7 bases aligning to TRBD1. J lost 8 bases, V lost 8 bases, and 6 bases had no gene match. This CDR3 is 13 amino acids long. The germline V gene encodes CDR1 MNHNS and CDR2 SASEGT. The CDR3 region has the DNA TGTGCCAGCCTGACAGGGAAGGATTCACCCCTCCACTTT. Translating it yields CASLTGKDSPLHF.

V and J are TRBV28 and TRBJ1-2, with D possibly being TRBD1 (6 bases). This CDR3 has 15 residues. The germline gives CDR1 MDHEN, CDR2 SYDVKM. Deletions cut 8 bases from V and 0 bases from J, with 16 bases between. This CDR3 reads CASEEGGVPNYGYTF. The CDR3 DNA reads as TGTGCCAGCGAAGAGGGGGGGGTTCCTAACTATGGCTACACCTTC.

The chain recombines TRBV6-5 with TRBJ2-7; D not certain. The CDR3 totals 11 residues. Trimming took off 8 bases at V and 1 base at J, with 6 bases between the two ends. Germline CDR1 is MNHEY and CDR2 is SVGAGI. In nucleotides, the CDR3 is TGTGCCAGCGCGGATTCCTACGAGCAGTACTTC. The encoded protein is CASADSYEQYF.

The chain employs TRBV5-1 and TRBJ2-1, with 12 bases matching TRBD2. Trimming took 0 bases from V and 7 from J; bases not matched to a gene: 11. Germline loops: CDR1 SGHRS, CDR2 YFSETQ. CDR3 length: 18 residues. The CDR3 sequence is CASSLGLAGGLNRNEQFF. The CDR3 DNA is TGCGCCAGCAGCTTGGGGCTAGCGGGGGGGTTGAATAGGAATGAGCAGTTCTTC.

The rearrangement links TRBV13 to TRBJ2-7, with D possibly being TRBD1 (6 bases). Germline V gene sequence: CDR1 PRHDT, CDR2 FYEKMQ (reference sequence). The V and J ends lost 4 bases and 2 bases respectively, with 15 bases between them. CDR3 size: 15 residues. CDR3 in DNA: TGTGCCAGCAGCTCGACCAGGGGTTTCCCCTACGAGCAGTACTTC. This codes for CASSSTRGFPYEQYF.

The rearrangement links TRBV30 to TRBJ2-5, with 10 bases that match TRBD1. The DNA matches TRBJ2-7 better at its end, which makes the J call doubtful. The CDR3 is 15 amino acids. Germline CDR1 GTSNPN, CDR2 SVGIG (reference sequence). CDR3 sequence reads: CAWRGGQGDHYEQYF. The CDR3 nucleotides read TGTGCCTGGAGGGGTGGACAGGGGGACCACTACGAGCAGTACTTC.

This rearrangement joins TRBV6-5 to TRBJ2-7, with 9 bases identical to TRBD1. The V and J ends lost 6 bases and 5 bases, in that order; junction bases with no gene match: 11. Germline CDR1 is MNHEY and CDR2 is SVGAGI. This CDR3 spans 15 amino acids. The CDR3 loop reads CASSLPGQGFHEQYF. CDR3 in DNA: TGTGCCAGCAGCCTCCCGGGACAGGGTTTCCACGAGCAGTACTTC.

The chain uses TRBV14 and TRBJ2-5; 13 positions match TRBD2. V gave up 4 bases and J gave up 5 bases; unmatched junction bases: 7. From germline, CDR1 is SGHDN and CDR2 FVKESK. The CDR3 runs 16 residues. CDR3 sequence: CASSLGLAGDLETQYF. In DNA form, the CDR3 reads TGTGCCAGCAGCCTCGGACTAGCGGGGGACCTGGAGACCCAGTACTTC.

The V call is TRBV6-6, the J call TRBJ2-5; possibly TRBD1 for D (5 bases). CDR3 length: 14 residues. V was shortened by 2 bases and J by 4 bases, with 11 bases between the two germline ends. Germline assignment: CDR1 MNHNY and CDR2 SVGAGI (reference sequence). The CDR3 is CASSYGDTGETQYF. In DNA form, the CDR3 reads TGTGCCAGCAGTTACGGGGATACAGGAGAGACCCAGTACTTC.

This chain joins TRBV29-1 and TRBJ1-2; 8 bases map to TRBD1. CDR3 size: 14 residues. The germline V gene encodes CDR1 SQVTM and CDR2 ANQGSEA. The V and J ends lost 6 bases and 4 bases, in that order; junction bases with no gene match: 10. The CDR3 spells CSVRLDRATYGYTF. In DNA, the CDR3 is TGCAGCGTCCGACTGGACAGGGCTACCTATGGCTACACCTTC.

This chain joins TRBV7-9 and TRBJ2-5; D perhaps matches TRBD2 (5 bases). Trimming pared 3 bases from V and 4 bases from J, leaving 9 bases between. CDR1 is SEHNR and CDR2 is FQNEAQ in the germline V gene (reference sequence). The CDR3 consists of 13 residues. The CDR3 protein is CASSLLGGETQYF. As DNA, the CDR3 is TGTGCCAGCAGCTTGCTCGGAGGAGAGACCCAGTACTTC.

Here the CDR3 reads CASMPGTKNTGELFF. The CDR3 nucleotides read TGTGCCAGCATGCCCGGGACAAAGAACACCGGGGAGCTGTTTTTT. J is TRBJ2-2 and V is TRBV11-2; D is perhaps TRBD1 (6 bases). This CDR3 has 15 amino acids. The V gene's germline CDR1 is SGHAT and CDR2 FQNNGV. Trimming left V 7 bases short and J 1 base short, with 13 bases between. The whole variable domain, remainder taken from reference TRBV11-2 and TRBJ2-2, is EAGVAQSPRYKIIEKRQSVAFWCNPISGHATLYWYQQILGQGPKLLIQFQNNGVVDDSQLPKDRFSAERLKGVDSTLKIQPAKLEDSAVYLCASMPGTKNTGELFFGEGSRLTVL.

The rearrangement links TRBV19 to TRBJ2-6; 9 nucleotides align to TRBD1. In germline, CDR1 is LNHDA, CDR2 SQIVND (reference sequence). V gave up 5 bases and J gave up 3 bases; unmatched junction bases: 8. This CDR3 is built from 17 residues. The CDR3 region has the DNA TGTGCCAGTAGTCTGCCACAGGGGGCGGGTGGGGCCAACGTCCTGACTTTC. It is translated as CASSLPQGAGGANVLTF.

The chain joins TRBV5-1 to TRBJ1-4, with TRBD1 as a possible D gene (6 bases). V was clipped by 1 base and J by 0 bases, with 10 bases between them. Germline CDR1 is SGHRS and CDR2 is YFSETQ. The CDR3 runs 16 residues. The CDR3 DNA is TGCGCCAGCAGCTTGCAGGGGCCGGCAACTAATGAAAAACTGTTTTTT. Translating it yields CASSLQGPATNEKLFF.